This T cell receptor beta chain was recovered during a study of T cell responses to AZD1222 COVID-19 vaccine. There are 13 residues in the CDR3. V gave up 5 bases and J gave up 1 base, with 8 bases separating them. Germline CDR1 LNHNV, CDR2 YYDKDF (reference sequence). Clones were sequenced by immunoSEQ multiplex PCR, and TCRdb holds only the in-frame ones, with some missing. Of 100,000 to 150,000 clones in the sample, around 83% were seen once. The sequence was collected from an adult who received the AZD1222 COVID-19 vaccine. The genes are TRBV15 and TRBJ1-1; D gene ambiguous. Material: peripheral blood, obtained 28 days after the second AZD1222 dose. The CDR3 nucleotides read TGTGCCACCAGCCCCAACCCGAACACTGAAGCTTTCTTT. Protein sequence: CATSPNPNTEAFF.